This T cell receptor (beta chain) was identified in a study of cytomegalovirus exposure and HLA in healthy donors. Use of 60 Vbeta and 13 Jbeta primers characterized the PCR. Clones were sequenced by immunoSEQ multiplex PCR, and TCRdb holds only the in-frame ones, with some missing. The profile shows a few hundred thousand clones, around 77% of them singletons. The CDR3 has 14 amino acids. In germline, CDR1 is LNHDA, CDR2 SQIVND (reference sequence). The trim removed 7 bases at V and 6 bases at J, leaving 10 bases unmatched. J is TRBJ2-7 and V is TRBV19; TRBD1 agrees at 9 bases. Sequenced sample: PBMCs. This TCR came from a woman aged 30 to 39 in good health and CMV-seronegative. CDR3 nucleotide sequence: TGTGCCAGTAAGCGGACAGGGGTCCCTTCCGAGCAGTACTTC. Encoded protein: CASKRTGVPSEQYF.